These 8 T cell receptor beta chains were all obtained from the same sample, sequenced in a study of technical replicates of blood from a few donors. The data were produced by immunoSEQ multiplex PCR, yet TCRdb's version contains in-frame clones alone and is incomplete. The profile shows tens of thousands of clones, about 96% of them singletons. The sequenced material came from T cells isolated from PBMCs. The receptors originated from a human donor in good health.

DNA of the CDR3: TGTGCCAGCAGCTTTTTCCTGCGGGAGGGCCAGGAGACCCAGTACTTC. It translates to CASSFFLREGQETQYF. The chain links TRBV5-6 to TRBJ2-5, with TRBD2 matching over 9 bases. Trimming removed 2 bases from V and 5 bases from J; junction bases left unmatched: 10. Germline CDR1 SGHDT, CDR2 YYEEEE. This CDR3 contains 16 residues.

This chain joins TRBV27 and TRBJ1-1; D possibly corresponds to TRBD1 (6 bases). Germline V gene sequence: CDR1 MNHEY, CDR2 SMNVEV (reference sequence). Deletions cut 4 bases from V and 1 base from J, with 16 bases between. The CDR3 extends over 16 amino acids. In DNA, the CDR3 is TGTGCCAGCAGTTCCCGGCAGGGGTCACCGAACACTGAAGCTTTCTTT. Translating it yields CASSSRQGSPNTEAFF.

The genes are TRBV4-1 and TRBJ2-7, with a tentative D call TRBD1 (5 bases). V lost 3 bases to trimming and J lost 2 bases, with 11 bases between them. Germline CDR1 reads MGHRA; CDR2 reads YSYEKL. The CDR3 covers 14 residues. Here the CDR3 DNA reads TGCGCCAGCAGCCAGGGGCTAGGGGCCTACGAGCAGTACTTC. Translating gives CASSQGLGAYEQYF.

In this sample, this clone turned up once. This rearrangement joins TRBV27 to TRBJ1-1; 7 nucleotides agree with TRBD1. The CDR3 has 14 residues. Germline loops: CDR1 MNHEY, CDR2 SMNVEV (reference sequence). V shed 6 bases, J shed 0 bases, and the junction held 4 bases outside the gene matches. This CDR3 is CASRGQNMNTEAFF. The CDR3 DNA reads TGTGCCAGCAGGGGACAGAACATGAACACTGAAGCTTTCTTT.

In nucleotides, the CDR3 is TGCGCCAGCAGCGCGGGACAGGGTGGAAACACCATATATTTT. Translating it yields CASSAGQGGNTIYF. The chain uses TRBV5-1 and TRBJ1-3, with 9 bases that match TRBD1. Germline loops: CDR1 SGHRS, CDR2 YFSETQ. The V gene end was trimmed by 4 bases and the J gene end by 3 bases; junction bases not matched to a gene: 2. This CDR3 has 14 amino acids.

The chain links TRBV7-7 to TRBJ2-5; TRBD2 agrees at 11 bases. The V gene end was trimmed by 6 bases and the J gene end by 5 bases; junction bases not matched to a gene: 8. The germline V gene encodes CDR1 SSHAT and CDR2 FNYEAQ (reference sequence). This CDR3 spans 15 amino acids. CDR3 sequence: CASSPIAGGLETQYF. The CDR3 coding sequence is TGTGCCAGCAGTCCTATAGCGGGAGGGCTTGAGACCCAGTACTTC. Full variable domain (rest looked up from reference TRBV7-7 and TRBJ2-5): GAGVSQSPRYKVTKRGQDVTLRCDPISSHATLYWYQQALGQGPEFLTYFNYEAQPDKSGLPSDRFSAERPEGSISTLTIQRTEQRDSAMYRCASSPIAGGLETQYFGPGTRLLVL.

The V gene is TRBV29-1, the J gene TRBJ2-3; 8 positions agree with TRBD1. Germline loops: CDR1 SQVTM, CDR2 ANQGSEA. The CDR3 totals 14 residues. The V segment lost 5 bases and the J segment 0 bases; nucleotides outside the gene matches: 4. The DNA of the CDR3 is TGCAGCGTTCGGACAGGGTGGAGCACAGATACGCAGTATTTT. Translating gives CSVRTGWSTDTQYF.

In DNA form, the CDR3 reads TGCAGCGTTGGCGGGGCGGGAGTGTACAATGAGCAGTTCTTC. It yields the protein CSVGGAGVYNEQFF. This chain links TRBV29-1 with TRBJ2-1; TRBD2 aligns across 7 bases. The junction had 7 bases not matched to a gene; V was cut back by 4 bases and J by 4 bases. CDR3 length equals 14 residues. Germline loops: CDR1 SQVTM, CDR2 ANQGSEA.